This TCR beta chain was captured in a study of blood T cell repertoires in COVID-19. Study in general: T cells, B-cell-depleted T cells, or PBMCs provided the cDNA or gDNA that served as material.

Participants spanned ages about 18 to 90 years and resided in around 25 US areas. The CDR3 sequence is 14 residues long. Trimming pared 1 base from V and 2 bases from J, leaving 9 bases between. Germline V gives CDR1 SGHTA, CDR2 FQGNSA. In the original processing: Reference gene primer amplification in the assay estimated nucleated cell counts. TCRdb's table, derived via immunoSEQ multiplex PCR, lists solely in-frame clones and lacks some. V, J and clone size were drawn from that table, and D and trimming were deduced from the DNA. The data show 200,000 to 300,000 clones, 75% to 85% seen once. The sample was PBMCs or T cells enriched from blood (not recorded which). This TCR derives from a woman in her fifties or sixties with acute COVID-19. The chain joins TRBV7-2 to TRBJ2-7; the D gene is possibly TRBD2 (5 bases). The CDR3 DNA follows: TGTGCCAGCAGCTTAGGAGGGTCTACCTACGAGCAGTACTTC. As protein: CASSLGGSTYEQYF.